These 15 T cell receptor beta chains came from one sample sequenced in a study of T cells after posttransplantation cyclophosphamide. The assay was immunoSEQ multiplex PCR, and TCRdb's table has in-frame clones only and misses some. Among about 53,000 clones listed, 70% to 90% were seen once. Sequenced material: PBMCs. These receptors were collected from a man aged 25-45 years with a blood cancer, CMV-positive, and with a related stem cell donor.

The CDR3 reads CAISTGRLAPNNEQFF. The CDR3 region has the DNA TGTGCCATCAGTACGGGTAGGTTAGCGCCCAACAATGAGCAGTTCTTC. The chain joins TRBV10-3 to TRBJ2-1; the D gene is possibly TRBD2 (5 bases). Trimming removed 5 bases at V and 5 bases at J, with 19 bases between. CDR3 size: 16 residues. In germline, CDR1 is ENHRY, CDR2 SYGVKD.

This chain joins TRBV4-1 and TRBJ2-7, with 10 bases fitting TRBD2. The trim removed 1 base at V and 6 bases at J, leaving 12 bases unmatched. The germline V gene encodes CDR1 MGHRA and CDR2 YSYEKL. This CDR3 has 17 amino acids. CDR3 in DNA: TGCGCCAGCAGCCAAGCTACCCCCGGGACTAGCGTGGCCGAGCAGTACTTC. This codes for CASSQATPGTSVAEQYF.

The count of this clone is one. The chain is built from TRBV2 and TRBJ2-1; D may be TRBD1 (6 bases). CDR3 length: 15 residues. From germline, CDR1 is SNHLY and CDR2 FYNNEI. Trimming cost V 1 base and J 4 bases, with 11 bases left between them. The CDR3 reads CASSEGGLRYNEQFF. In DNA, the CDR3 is TGTGCCAGCAGTGAAGGGGGGCTAAGGTACAATGAGCAGTTCTTC. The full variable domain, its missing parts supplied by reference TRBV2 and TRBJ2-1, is EPEVTQTPSHQVTQMGQEVILRCVPISNHLYFYWYRQILGQKVEFLVSFYNNEISEKSEIFDDQFSVERPDGSNFTLKIRSTKLEDSAMYFCASSEGGLRYNEQFFGPGTRLTVL.

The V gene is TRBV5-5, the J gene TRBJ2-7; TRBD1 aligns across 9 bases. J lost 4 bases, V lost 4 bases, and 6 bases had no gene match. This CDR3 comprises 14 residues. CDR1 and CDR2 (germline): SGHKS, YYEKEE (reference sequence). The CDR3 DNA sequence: TGTGCCAGCAGCGCGGGACAGGGTTATTACGAGCAGTACTTC. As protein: CASSAGQGYYEQYF.

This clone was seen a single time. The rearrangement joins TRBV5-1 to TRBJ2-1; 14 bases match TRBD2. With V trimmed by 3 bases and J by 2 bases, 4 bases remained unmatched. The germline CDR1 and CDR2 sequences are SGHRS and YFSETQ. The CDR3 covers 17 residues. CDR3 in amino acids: CASSWTSGRLTYNEQFF. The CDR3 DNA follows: TGCGCCAGCAGCTGGACTAGCGGGAGGCTAACCTACAATGAGCAGTTCTTC.

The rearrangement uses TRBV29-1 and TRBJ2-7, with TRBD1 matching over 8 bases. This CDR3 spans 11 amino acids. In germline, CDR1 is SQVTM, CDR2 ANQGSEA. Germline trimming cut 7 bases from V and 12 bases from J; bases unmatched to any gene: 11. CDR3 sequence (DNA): TGCAGCGCCGAGACAGGGGACTCCCGGTACTTC. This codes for CSAETGDSRYF.

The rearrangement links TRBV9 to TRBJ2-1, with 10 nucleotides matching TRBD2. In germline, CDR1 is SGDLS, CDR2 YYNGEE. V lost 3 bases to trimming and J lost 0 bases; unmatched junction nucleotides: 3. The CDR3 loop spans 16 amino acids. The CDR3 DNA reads TGTGCCAGCAGCGAACTAGCGGGAAGCTCCTACAATGAGCAGTTCTTC. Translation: CASSELAGSSYNEQFF.

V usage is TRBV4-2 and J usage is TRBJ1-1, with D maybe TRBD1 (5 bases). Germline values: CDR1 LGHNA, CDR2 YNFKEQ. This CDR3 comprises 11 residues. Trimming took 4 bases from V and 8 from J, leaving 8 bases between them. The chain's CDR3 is CASSLTGEAFF. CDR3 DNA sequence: TGTGCCAGCAGCCTAACAGGCGAAGCTTTCTTT.

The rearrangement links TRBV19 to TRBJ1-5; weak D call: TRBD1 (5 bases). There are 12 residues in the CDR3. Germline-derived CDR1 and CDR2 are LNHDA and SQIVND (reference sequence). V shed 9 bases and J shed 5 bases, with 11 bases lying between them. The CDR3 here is CARVVQDQPQHF. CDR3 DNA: TGTGCCAGGGTCGTACAGGATCAGCCCCAGCATTTT.

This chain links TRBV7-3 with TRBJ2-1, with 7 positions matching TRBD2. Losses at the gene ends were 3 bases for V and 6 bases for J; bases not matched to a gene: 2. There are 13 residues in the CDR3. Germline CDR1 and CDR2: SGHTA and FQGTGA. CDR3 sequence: CASSFGGTNEQFF. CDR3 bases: TGTGCCAGCAGCTTCGGGGGGACCAATGAGCAGTTCTTC.

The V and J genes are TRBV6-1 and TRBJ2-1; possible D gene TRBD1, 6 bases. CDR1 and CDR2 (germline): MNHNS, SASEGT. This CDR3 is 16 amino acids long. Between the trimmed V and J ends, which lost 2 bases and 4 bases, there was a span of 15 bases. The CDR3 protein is CASSELPGTSYNEQFF. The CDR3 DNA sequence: TGTGCCAGCAGTGAACTGCCAGGGACAAGTTACAATGAGCAGTTCTTC.

The CDR3 loop reads CASSSFRTTNEKLFF. The CDR3 DNA reads TGTGCCAGCAGCTCCTTCAGAACAACTAATGAAAAACTGTTTTTT. V is TRBV7-9 and J is TRBJ1-4; D is ambiguous. CDR3 length equals 15 residues. Looked up from germline, CDR1 is SEHNR and CDR2 is FQNEAQ (reference sequence). Trimming cost V 4 bases and J 0 bases, with 9 bases left between them.

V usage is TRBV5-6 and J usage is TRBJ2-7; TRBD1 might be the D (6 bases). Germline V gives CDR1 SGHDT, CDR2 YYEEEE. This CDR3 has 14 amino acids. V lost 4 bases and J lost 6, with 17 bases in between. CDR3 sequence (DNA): TGTGCCAGCAGCAACAGGGCGCCGAGGGGCGAGCAGTACTTC. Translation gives CASSNRAPRGEQYF.

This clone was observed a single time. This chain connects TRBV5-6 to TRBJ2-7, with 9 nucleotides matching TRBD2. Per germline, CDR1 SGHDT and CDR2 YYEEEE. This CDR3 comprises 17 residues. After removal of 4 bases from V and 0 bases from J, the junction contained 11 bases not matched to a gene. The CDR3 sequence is CASSGYSGSSPSYEQYF. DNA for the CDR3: TGTGCCAGCAGCGGATATAGCGGGAGTTCCCCCTCCTACGAGCAGTACTTC.

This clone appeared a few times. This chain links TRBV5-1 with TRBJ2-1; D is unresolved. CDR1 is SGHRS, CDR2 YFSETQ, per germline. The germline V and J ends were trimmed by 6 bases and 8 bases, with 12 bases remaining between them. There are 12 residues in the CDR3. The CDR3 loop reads CASNFLDHEQFF. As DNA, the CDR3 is TGCGCCAGCAATTTTCTAGACCATGAGCAGTTCTTC.